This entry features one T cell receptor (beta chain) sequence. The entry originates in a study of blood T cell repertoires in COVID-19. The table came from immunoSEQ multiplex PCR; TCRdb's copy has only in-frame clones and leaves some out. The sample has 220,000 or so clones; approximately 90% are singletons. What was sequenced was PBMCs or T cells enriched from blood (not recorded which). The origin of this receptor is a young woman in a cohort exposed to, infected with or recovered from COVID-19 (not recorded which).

Here the CDR3 DNA reads TGCGCCAGCAGCCAAGATCCCCTAGCGGGAGGGGTCGACAATGAGCAGTTCTTC. This sequence encodes CASSQDPLAGGVDNEQFF. J is TRBJ2-1 and V is TRBV4-1, with 12 bases matching TRBD2. The germline V gene has CDR1 MGHRA and CDR2 YSYEKL. The V segment lost 0 bases and the J segment 5 bases; nucleotides outside the gene matches: 8. The CDR3 totals 18 residues.